This T cell receptor beta chain came from a study of response to subunit inactivated influenza vaccine. Looked up from germline, CDR1 is SGHRS and CDR2 is YFSETQ. V lost 4 bases to trimming and J lost 5 bases; unmatched junction nucleotides: 13. This CDR3 is 16 amino acids long. TCRdb reprocessed the RT-PCR reads via MiXCR and lists one record per CDR3 protein. The sample records almost 600,000 distinct CDR3 sequences, 14% being singletons. This clonotype has more than one count but fewer than ten. The sequences come from PBMCs from blood, collected 11 to 12 days after vaccination. The clonotype was recovered from a man in his fifties or sixties who received an inactivated influenza vaccine. The chain combines TRBV5-1 with TRBJ1-1; 8 bases line up with TRBD1. The CDR3 loop reads CASSKDRVGLGTEAFF. For the CDR3, the DNA is TGCGCCAGCAGCAAGGACAGGGTGGGTCTCGGAACTGAAGCTTTCTTT.